Listed here are 20 T cell receptor beta chains from one sample, sequenced in a study of shared clonotypes between healthy human individuals. The table came from immunoSEQ multiplex PCR; TCRdb's copy has only in-frame clones and leaves some out. Of 2 million to 2.5 million clones in the sample, around 95% were seen once. Sample: naive CD4+ T cells sorted from blood. Subset here: CD45RA+ positively selected. The receptors were sampled from a man between 18 and 35 years old in good health.

J is TRBJ2-7 and V is TRBV7-8, with no clear D. Trimming pared 3 bases from V and 2 bases from J, leaving 11 bases between. The CDR3 consists of 14 residues. Looked up from germline, CDR1 is SGHVS and CDR2 is FQNEAQ. The CDR3 region has the DNA TGTGCCAGCAGCTTTGACGAGGCTGCCTACGAGCAGTACTTC. As protein: CASSFDEAAYEQYF.

This chain uses TRBV18 with TRBJ2-7, with TRBD2 identical over 8 bases. V dropped 3 bases and J dropped 4; count of bases not matched to a gene: 14. The CDR3 extends over 17 amino acids. In germline, CDR1 is KGHSH, CDR2 LQKENI. This chain's CDR3 is CASSPKTRAGDSYEQYF. The CDR3 DNA follows: TGTGCCAGCTCACCTAAGACTCGAGCGGGAGATTCGTACGAGCAGTACTTC.

This clone was counted a single time. This chain joins TRBV5-1 and TRBJ1-4; no clear D. Trimming pared 0 bases from V and 8 bases from J, leaving 14 bases between. This CDR3 region has 15 residues. The germline V gene has CDR1 SGHRS and CDR2 YFSETQ. This chain's CDR3 is CASSLGAEAREKLFF. For the CDR3, the DNA is TGCGCCAGCAGCTTGGGAGCAGAGGCTCGGGAAAAACTGTTTTTT.

The V and J genes are TRBV10-3 and TRBJ1-2, with a tentative D call TRBD1 (5 bases). Between the trimmed V and J ends, which lost 4 bases and 10 bases, there was a span of 13 bases. The CDR3 extends over 12 amino acids. The V gene's germline CDR1 is ENHRY and CDR2 SYGVKD. The CDR3 reads CAISVGTGDYTF. CDR3 nucleotides: TGTGCCATCAGTGTGGGGACCGGCGACTACACCTTC.

This clone was counted a single time. Other DNA sequences within the sample encode an identical CDR3. The chain's CDR3 is CASSPGQGATDTQYF. Here the CDR3 DNA reads TGTGCCAGCTCACCTGGACAGGGGGCCACAGATACGCAGTATTTT. The rearrangement uses TRBV18 and TRBJ2-3, with 11 bases aligning to TRBD1. The CDR3 is 15 residues long. From germline, CDR1 is KGHSH and CDR2 LQKENI. With 3 bases clipped from V and 2 bases from J, the junction kept 1 base outside the gene matches.

CDR3 sequence: CASGEAEAYEQYF. The CDR3 DNA reads TGCGCCAGCGGCGAAGCGGAAGCCTACGAGCAGTACTTC. This sequence joins TRBV4-1 and TRBJ2-7, with a tentative D call TRBD2 (5 bases). This CDR3 is 13 amino acids long. V lost 8 bases and J lost 2, with 13 bases in between. CDR1 and CDR2 (germline): MGHRA, YSYEKL.

This clone was detected only a few times. The rearrangement links TRBV15 to TRBJ2-7, with TRBD2 matching over 7 bases. Germline V gives CDR1 LNHNV, CDR2 YYDKDF (reference sequence). The V and J ends lost 6 bases and 7 bases, in that order; junction bases with no gene match: 12. This CDR3 is built from 14 residues. CDR3 sequence: CATSSFLAASEQYF. DNA of the CDR3: TGTGCCACCAGTTCCTTTCTAGCGGCCTCAGAGCAGTACTTC.

The rearrangement joins TRBV7-2 to TRBJ2-7; D ambiguous. Trimming left V 4 bases short and J 6 bases short, with 13 bases between. Germline V lookup: CDR1 SGHTA, CDR2 FQGNSA. This CDR3 comprises 13 residues. CDR3: CASSSISMSEQYF. For the CDR3, the DNA is TGTGCCAGCAGCTCAATTAGTATGAGCGAGCAGTACTTC.

The J gene is TRBJ2-5, the V gene TRBV6-6; 10 bases fit TRBD2. The CDR3 totals 14 residues. Germline loops: CDR1 MNHNY, CDR2 SVGAGI (reference sequence). V trimming: 6 bases; J trimming: 5 bases; junction bases outside the gene matches: 6. In nucleotides, the CDR3 is TGTGCCAGCAGGCTAGCGGGAGCTGGGGAGACCCAGTACTTC. Translating it yields CASRLAGAGETQYF.

V and J are TRBV6-1 and TRBJ2-3, with a possible D match to TRBD1 (6 bases). The CDR3 covers 12 residues. The ends were cut back, 10 bases at V and 2 bases at J, with 10 bases in the middle. CDR1 MNHNS and CDR2 SASEGT come from the germline V gene. Here the CDR3 DNA reads TGTGCCAACCGGGACAACACAGATACGCAGTATTTT. As protein: CANRDNTDTQYF.

This clone is a singleton in its sample. The V call is TRBV5-4, the J call TRBJ1-1, with D uncertain. Trimming shortened V by 9 bases and J by 4 bases, and 13 bases separated the two germline ends. The CDR3 totals 12 residues. Per germline, CDR1 SGHNT and CDR2 YYREEE (reference sequence). The CDR3: CATFSGGTEAFF. For the CDR3, the DNA is TGTGCCACGTTCTCGGGTGGCACTGAAGCTTTCTTT. Looking up the rest from reference TRBV5-4 and TRBJ1-1 gives the full variable domain: ETGVTQSPTHLIKTRGQQVTLRCSSQSGHNTVSWYQQALGQGPQFIFQYYREEENGRGNFPPRFSGLQFPNYSSELNVNALELDDSALYLCATFSGGTEAFFGQGTRLTVV.

As to this clone: The same CDR3 can be traced to other DNA sequences in this sample. The chain is built from TRBV6-5 and TRBJ2-7, with 13 bases aligning to TRBD2. The V gene end was trimmed by 0 bases and the J gene end by 4 bases; junction bases not matched to a gene: 0. Germline V gene lookup returns CDR1 MNHEY and CDR2 SVGAGI. CDR3 length equals 15 residues. CDR3 nucleotides: TGTGCCAGCAGTTACTCACTAGCGGGAGGGTACGAGCAGTACTTC. This codes for CASSYSLAGGYEQYF.

This clone was seen repeatedly, ten times or more. The chain links TRBV28 to TRBJ1-1, with D uncertain. V was trimmed by 5 bases and J by 1 base, leaving 17 bases between them. The CDR3 has 16 residues. The germline V gene encodes CDR1 MDHEN and CDR2 SYDVKM. In DNA, the CDR3 is TGTGCCAGCAGTGAGGTCCCGAGCGCGAGGAACACTGAAGCTTTCTTT. Encoded protein: CASSEVPSARNTEAFF.

The chain joins TRBV6-1 to TRBJ2-1, with 9 bases that match TRBD2. V was clipped by 5 bases and J by 8 bases; unmatched bases: 7. The CDR3 extends over 14 amino acids. Germline CDR1 MNHNS, CDR2 SASEGT. Written as DNA, the CDR3 is TGTGCCAGCAGTTCCGGGACTAGCAGCTATGAGCAGTTCTTC. This translates into CASSSGTSSYEQFF.

This clone appeared many times. This rearrangement joins TRBV18 to TRBJ2-3, with D tentatively TRBD2 (5 bases). From germline, CDR1 is KGHSH and CDR2 LQKENI. CDR3 length: 16 amino acids. V was shortened by 3 bases and J by 11 bases, with 24 bases between the two germline ends. The CDR3 region has the DNA TGTGCCAGCTCACCCCCGGCCACTAGGGTTGGTTCCGTGCAGTATTTT. Translation gives CASSPPATRVGSVQYF.

With regard to this clone: The sample holds other DNA sequences that translate to the same CDR3. The chain employs TRBV5-1 and TRBJ2-3, with D perhaps being TRBD1 or TRBD2 (5 bases each). The CDR3 has 14 amino acids. Trimming pared 2 bases from V and 2 bases from J, leaving 9 bases between. The germline CDR1 and CDR2 sequences are SGHRS and YFSETQ. The CDR3 here is CASSLTGTTDTQYF. CDR3 in DNA: TGCGCCAGCAGCTTAACCGGGACCACAGATACGCAGTATTTT.

This clone was observed once. The chain joins TRBV6-1 to TRBJ2-7, with D possibly TRBD1 on 6 matching bases. Trimming removed 7 bases at V and 4 bases at J, with 14 bases between. Germline CDR1 reads MNHNS; CDR2 reads SASEGT. The CDR3 has 13 residues. The chain's CDR3 is CASNPGQLYEQYF. CDR3 DNA sequence: TGTGCCAGCAATCCGGGACAATTATACGAGCAGTACTTC.

The chain is built from TRBV5-6 and TRBJ2-4; 10 nucleotides agree with TRBD2. The CDR3 is 16 amino acids. The germline V gene has CDR1 SGHDT and CDR2 YYEEEE. V lost 1 base, J lost 4 bases, and 5 bases stayed unmatched. The CDR3 DNA is TGTGCCAGCAGCTTGAATAGCGGGGGGACAAAAAACATTCAGTACTTC. This gives the protein CASSLNSGGTKNIQYF. Full variable domain (missing parts from reference TRBV5-6 and TRBJ2-4): DAGVTQSPTHLIKTRGQQVTLRCSPKSGHDTVSWYQQALGQGPQFIFQYYEEEERQRGNFPDRFSGHQFPNYSSELNVNALLLGDSALYLCASSLNSGGTKNIQYFGAGTRLSVL.

The chain is built from TRBV9 and TRBJ1-2; D ambiguous. The CDR3 runs to 14 residues. V lost 0 bases to trimming and J lost 4 bases, with 10 bases between them. Per germline, CDR1 SGDLS and CDR2 YYNGEE. CDR3 bases: TGTGCCAGCAGCGTAGACAGCAAGGGCTATGGCTACACCTTC. It encodes CASSVDSKGYGYTF.

Details on this clone: Within the sample, other DNA sequences also encode this same CDR3. The gene calls are TRBV11-2 and TRBJ1-1; TRBD1 is a possible D gene (6 bases). V lost 1 base and J 2 bases, leaving 8 bases between the germline ends. The CDR3 is 14 amino acids. Germline V gene sequence: CDR1 SGHAT, CDR2 FQNNGV. CDR3 sequence: CASSLGTANTEAFF. DNA for the CDR3: TGTGCCAGCAGCTTAGGGACAGCTAACACTGAAGCTTTCTTT.